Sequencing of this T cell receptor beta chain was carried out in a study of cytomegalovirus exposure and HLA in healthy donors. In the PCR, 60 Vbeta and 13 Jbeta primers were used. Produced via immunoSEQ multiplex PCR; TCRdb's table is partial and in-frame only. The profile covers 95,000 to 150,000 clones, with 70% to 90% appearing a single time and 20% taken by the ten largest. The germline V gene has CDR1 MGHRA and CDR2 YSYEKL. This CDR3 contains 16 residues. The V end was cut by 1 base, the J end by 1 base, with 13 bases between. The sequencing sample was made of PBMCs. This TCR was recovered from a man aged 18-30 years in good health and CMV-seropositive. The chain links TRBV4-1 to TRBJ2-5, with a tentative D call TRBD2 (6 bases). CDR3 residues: CASSQAPGRIQETQYF. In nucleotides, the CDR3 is TGCGCCAGCAGCCAAGCTCCAGGGAGGATCCAAGAGACCCAGTACTTC.